The subject of this entry is one T cell receptor (beta chain). The entry originates in a study of cytomegalovirus exposure and HLA in healthy donors. The germline V and J ends were trimmed by 0 bases and 11 bases, with 16 bases remaining between them. Germline CDR1 SGHAT, CDR2 FQNNGV. The CDR3 length is 14 residues. The PCR had 60 Vbeta and 13 Jbeta primers. Produced via immunoSEQ multiplex PCR; TCRdb's table is partial and in-frame only. The data show under 200,000 clones, with roughly 13% seen just once and over 6.5% held by the top ten. Input material: PBMCs. The TCR originated in a man aged 50-60 years in good health and CMV-seropositive. The chain is built from TRBV11-2 and TRBJ1-1; tentatively, D is TRBD1 (6 bases). The CDR3 is CASSLDVGGRGAFF. The CDR3 nucleotides read TGTGCCAGCAGCTTAGATGTTGGGGGCCGCGGGGCTTTCTTT.